The 20 T cell receptor beta chains below all came from one sample that was sequenced in a study of blood T cell repertoires in COVID-19. Here immunoSEQ multiplex PCR was the method, and the copy in TCRdb shows in-frame clones only, minus some. This sample has about 100,000 clones; approximately 81% occur once, and the top ten carry around 1.9%. Material for sequencing was peripheral blood. All receptors derive from a woman in her 70s with active or convalescent COVID-19.

V is TRBV6-5 and J is TRBJ1-5; 9 bases fit TRBD1. CDR1 MNHEY and CDR2 SVGAGI come from the germline V gene. The CDR3 contains 14 residues. V shed 6 bases, J shed 4 bases, and the junction held 4 bases outside the gene matches. DNA of the CDR3: TGTGCCAGCAGCCAGACAGGGGGAAATCAGCCCCAGCATTTT. Protein product: CASSQTGGNQPQHF.

The genes are TRBV2 and TRBJ2-5, with 10 nucleotides matching TRBD2. Germline V gene lookup returns CDR1 SNHLY and CDR2 FYNNEI. V trimming: 5 bases; J trimming: 3 bases; junction bases outside the gene matches: 15. This CDR3 contains 18 residues. In nucleotides, the CDR3 is TGTGCCAGCAGTTATACTAGCGGGATAGATTTGGACGAAGAGACCCAGTACTTC. As protein: CASSYTSGIDLDEETQYF. Using reference TRBV2 and TRBJ2-5 for the parts outside the CDR3, the full variable domain is EPEVTQTPSHQVTQMGQEVILRCVPISNHLYFYWYRQILGQKVEFLVSFYNNEISEKSEIFDDQFSVERPDGSNFTLKIRSTKLEDSAMYFCASSYTSGIDLDEETQYFGPGTRLLVL.

This clone was detected once. The V call is TRBV6-1, the J call TRBJ1-6; no definite D call. The V end was cut by 4 bases, the J end by 7 bases, with 20 bases between. Germline CDR1 MNHNS, CDR2 SASEGT. The CDR3 runs 17 residues. The CDR3 region has the DNA TGTGCCAGCAGTGTAATGTCCAGGCAAGATTTGAATTCACCCCTCCACTTT. This translates into CASSVMSRQDLNSPLHF.

V is TRBV7-2 and J is TRBJ1-2; D perhaps matches TRBD1 (6 bases). Germline V lookup: CDR1 SGHTA, CDR2 FQGNSA. This CDR3 has 12 residues. V was cut by 4 bases and J by 9 bases, with 12 bases left in between. The CDR3 coding sequence is TGTGCCAGCAGCTCAGGACAGTTTCGCTACACCTTC. Translated: CASSSGQFRYTF.

This clone was seen a single time. The V and J genes are TRBV11-1 and TRBJ2-4; 8 bases fit TRBD2. The germline gives CDR1 SGHAT, CDR2 FQDESV (reference sequence). The CDR3 has 13 residues. V lost 1 base, J lost 9 bases, and 2 bases stayed unmatched. CDR3 loop: CASSLERGRIQYF. The CDR3 nucleotides read TGTGCCAGCAGCTTAGAGCGGGGGCGCATTCAGTACTTC.

V and J are TRBV19 and TRBJ1-1; a possible D gene is TRBD1 (5 bases). The CDR3 runs to 14 residues. V was shortened by 6 bases and J by 0 bases, with 11 bases between the two germline ends. The V gene's germline CDR1 is LNHDA and CDR2 SQIVND (reference sequence). CDR3 in DNA: TGTGCCAGTAGGGTGACAGCCATGAACACTGAAGCTTTCTTT. This gives the protein CASRVTAMNTEAFF.

The chain employs TRBV9 and TRBJ2-1; the match to TRBD1 covers 9 bases. Germline V CDR1 and CDR2: SGDLS, YYNGEE. Trimming took 0 bases from V and 3 from J; bases not matched to a gene: 10. The CDR3 is 18 residues long. The DNA for the CDR3 is TGTGCCAGCAGCGTAGAAAGAATGTTGGGACAGGGCTACAATGAGCAGTTCTTC. Protein sequence: CASSVERMLGQGYNEQFF. Full variable domain (remainder filled in from reference TRBV9 and TRBJ2-1): DSGVTQTPKHLITATGQRVTLRCSPRSGDLSVYWYQQSLDQGLQFLIQYYNGEERAKGNILERFSAQQFPDLHSELNLSSLELGDSALYFCASSVERMLGQGYNEQFFGPGTRLTVL.

This clone was observed once. The chain couples TRBV11-2 to TRBJ2-7; a weak D match, TRBD2 (6 bases). CDR1 and CDR2 (germline): SGHAT, FQNNGV. The germline V and J ends were trimmed by 2 bases and 3 bases, with 14 bases remaining between them. This CDR3 has 15 amino acids. CDR3 sequence (DNA): TGTGCCAGCAGCTTATTGCAGGGAGGCTACTACGAGCAGTACTTC. This sequence encodes CASSLLQGGYYEQYF.

This chain joins TRBV28 and TRBJ1-6, with a tentative D call TRBD1 (5 bases). This CDR3 is built from 16 residues. V gave up 6 bases and J gave up 3 bases, with 15 bases separating them. From germline, CDR1 is MDHEN and CDR2 SYDVKM. The CDR3: CASRGAGQFYNSPLHF. Here the CDR3 DNA reads TGTGCCAGCAGAGGCGCAGGGCAGTTCTATAATTCACCCCTCCACTTT.

This rearrangement joins TRBV25-1 to TRBJ2-1; 7 bases line up with TRBD2. V dropped 1 base and J dropped 4; count of bases not matched to a gene: 4. Per germline, CDR1 MGHDK and CDR2 SYGVNS. The CDR3 runs to 15 residues. CDR3 sequence: CASSESGGSYNEQFF. In DNA form, the CDR3 reads TGTGCCAGCAGTGAATCCGGGGGGTCATACAATGAGCAGTTCTTC.

The rearrangement links TRBV20-1 to TRBJ2-3; weak D call: TRBD1 (6 bases). Germline V gene data show CDR1 as DFQATT and CDR2 as SNEGSKA (reference sequence). There are 16 residues in the CDR3. Trimming took off 3 bases at V and 2 bases at J, with 18 bases between the two ends. The CDR3 sequence: CSASRTGAGDTDTQYF. The CDR3, as DNA: TGCAGTGCTAGTCGGACCGGGGCAGGGGACACAGATACGCAGTATTTT.

In the case of this clone: Different DNA sequences within this sample yield the same CDR3. The chain uses TRBV5-1 and TRBJ2-7, with D tentatively TRBD1 (6 bases). Germline V lookup: CDR1 SGHRS, CDR2 YFSETQ. This CDR3 is built from 14 residues. V lost 0 bases to trimming and J lost 2 bases, with 9 bases between them. CDR3 DNA sequence: TGCGCCAGCAGCTTGGATGGGGGCCCCTACGAGCAGTACTTC. Translating it yields CASSLDGGPYEQYF.

V is TRBV3-1 (or the pseudogene TRBV3-2) and J is TRBJ2-7; D possibly corresponds to TRBD2 (5 bases). The CDR3 has 14 amino acids. CDR1 and CDR2 from the germline V gene are LGHDT and YNNKEL (reference sequence). Trimming removed 4 bases from V and 6 bases from J, with 16 bases in between. The CDR3 bases are TGTGCCAGCAGCCCGACTGGACTTACTGGCGAGCAGTACTTC. Translating gives CASSPTGLTGEQYF.

The J gene is TRBJ2-5, the V gene TRBV7-2; TRBD2 is a possible D gene (6 bases). In germline, CDR1 is SGHTA, CDR2 FQGNSA. This CDR3 region has 14 residues. V was shortened by 5 bases and J by 0 bases, with 10 bases between the two germline ends. CDR3 nucleotide sequence: TGTGCCAGCAGCAGGCGGGACTACCAAGAGACCCAGTACTTC. Protein sequence: CASSRRDYQETQYF.

The genes are TRBV30 and TRBJ2-1; 9 bases agree with TRBD2. Per the germline V gene, CDR1 is GTSNPN and CDR2 is SVGIG (reference sequence). This CDR3 has 15 residues. The ends lost 0 bases at V and 0 bases at J; junction bases unmatched: 0. DNA of the CDR3: TGTGCCTGGAGTGTACTAGCGGGCTCCTACAATGAGCAGTTCTTC. Translating it yields CAWSVLAGSYNEQFF.

The rearrangement joins TRBV12-3 or TRBV12-4 to TRBJ2-7; TRBD2 matches 12 bases. J was trimmed by 3 bases and V by 7 bases; bases with no gene match: 1. This CDR3 is 13 amino acids long. CDR3 coding DNA: TGTGCCAGCAAGACTAGCGGGGGCTACGAGCAGTACTTC. The encoded protein is CASKTSGGYEQYF.

The chain links TRBV29-1 to TRBJ2-1; 12 bases match TRBD2. The trim removed 1 base at V and 4 bases at J, leaving 2 bases unmatched. The CDR3 contains 15 residues. The germline V gene has CDR1 SQVTM and CDR2 ANQGSEA. As DNA, the CDR3 is TGCAGCGTTGAAGTCGGACTAGCGGGGTACAATGAGCAGTTCTTC. It translates to CSVEVGLAGYNEQFF.

The CDR3 protein is CASSPPTGLQETQYF. CDR3 in DNA: TGTGCCAGCAGTCCCCCAACAGGGCTCCAAGAGACCCAGTACTTC. This chain links TRBV28 with TRBJ2-5; possibly TRBD1 for D (6 bases). Germline V gene lookup returns CDR1 MDHEN and CDR2 SYDVKM. This CDR3 spans 15 amino acids. V was cut by 5 bases and J by 1 base, with 14 bases left in between.

The rearrangement joins TRBV28 to TRBJ2-7; no reliable D call. The CDR3 covers 14 residues. V lost 3 bases and J lost 7, with 16 bases in between. Per germline, CDR1 MDHEN and CDR2 SYDVKM. CDR3 nucleotides: TGTGCCAGCAGTTTTACCCTAGGAGAGTTGGAGCAGTACTTC. Translation: CASSFTLGELEQYF.

This clone was counted a few times. This chain links TRBV7-2 with TRBJ1-2, with D possibly TRBD1 on 6 matching bases. The CDR3 is 12 amino acids. Germline CDR1 is SGHTA and CDR2 is FQGNSA. Between the trimmed V and J ends, which lost 10 bases and 3 bases, there was a span of 12 bases. CDR3 sequence reads: CATNRDDYGYTF. In DNA, the CDR3 is TGTGCCACGAACAGGGATGACTATGGCTACACCTTC. The whole variable domain, remainder taken from reference TRBV7-2 and TRBJ1-2, is GAGVSQSPSNKVTEKGKDVELRCDPISGHTALYWYRQSLGQGLEFLIYFQGNSAPDKSGLPSDRFSAERTGGSVSTLTIQRTQQEDSAVYLCATNRDDYGYTFGSGTRLTVV.